The 17 T cell receptor beta chains below come from one sample, sequenced in a study of blood T cell repertoires in COVID-19. TCRdb's table, derived via immunoSEQ multiplex PCR, lists solely in-frame clones and lacks some. The sample comprises some 30,000 clones, around 89% of which are singletons, and approximately 1.5% rests with the top ten. Specimen: peripheral blood. The source of these receptors is a man aged 55 to 69 with active COVID-19.

The chain has TRBV27 and TRBJ1-2, with D possibly being TRBD1 (5 bases). Germline-derived CDR1 and CDR2 are MNHEY and SMNVEV (reference sequence). V was shortened by 7 bases and J by 4 bases, with 25 bases between the two germline ends. The CDR3 runs 17 residues. CDR3 sequence: CASISFTGQGTSYGYTF. The CDR3 bases are TGTGCCAGCATCTCTTTTACTGGTCAGGGCACGTCCTATGGCTACACCTTC.

The chain joins TRBV6-1 to TRBJ2-7; D remains unclear. The germline gives CDR1 MNHNS, CDR2 SASEGT. The length of the CDR3 is 12 residues. The ends were cut back, 3 bases at V and 6 bases at J, with 9 bases in the middle. CDR3 in amino acids: CASSDPSSEQYF. The CDR3 nucleotides read TGTGCCAGCAGTGACCCTTCGTCCGAGCAGTACTTC.

The J gene is TRBJ1-3, the V gene TRBV2; D is ambiguous. Germline V gene data show CDR1 as SNHLY and CDR2 as FYNNEI. V lost 4 bases to trimming and J lost 0 bases, with 7 bases between them. This CDR3 comprises 14 residues. The CDR3 spells CASSVAGSGNTIYF. The CDR3 nucleotides read TGTGCCAGCAGTGTGGCAGGCTCTGGAAACACCATATATTTT.

The V and J genes are TRBV5-4 and TRBJ1-1; D is ambiguous. V gave up 0 bases and J gave up 0 bases, with 9 bases separating them. This CDR3 contains 15 residues. The germline CDR1 and CDR2 sequences are SGHNT and YYREEE (reference sequence). The CDR3 coding sequence is TGTGCCAGCAGCTTGGGGGCCCGACTGAACACTGAAGCTTTCTTT. Protein product: CASSLGARLNTEAFF.

This chain connects TRBV5-1 to TRBJ1-4; D gene uncertain. Germline V gives CDR1 SGHRS, CDR2 YFSETQ. V was clipped by 7 bases and J by 0 bases, with 13 bases between them. The CDR3 loop spans 15 amino acids. CDR3 region: CASSETFTTNEKLFF. The DNA of the CDR3 is TGCGCCAGCTCGGAGACCTTCACAACTAATGAAAAACTGTTTTTT.

V usage is TRBV19 and J usage is TRBJ2-5, with a weak D call TRBD1 (5 bases). Germline V CDR1 and CDR2: LNHDA, SQIVND (reference sequence). CDR3 size: 13 residues. The V and J ends lost 5 bases and 5 bases respectively, with 12 bases between them. In nucleotides, the CDR3 is TGTGCCAGTAGTTCTCAGGGTGGGGAGACCCAGTACTTC. It is translated as CASSSQGGETQYF.

The V and J genes are TRBV7-9 and TRBJ2-3; D call uncertain. The CDR3 spans 11 residues. The V and J ends lost 1 base and 8 bases respectively, with 4 bases between them. The germline V gene encodes CDR1 SEHNR and CDR2 FQNEAQ (reference sequence). The DNA of the CDR3 is TGTGCCAGCAGCTTAGGGGCTACGCAGTATTTT. Translated, it gives CASSLGATQYF.

This clone was seen a single time. The V gene is TRBV7-3, the J gene TRBJ2-2; D is ambiguous. Deletions cut 3 bases from V and 5 bases from J, with 4 bases between. Germline V CDR1 and CDR2: SGHTA, FQGTGA. The CDR3 runs to 12 residues. The CDR3 bases are TGTGCCAGCAGCTTCTATACCGGGGAGCTGTTTTTT. Protein: CASSFYTGELFF.

The CDR3: CASTPGGSYNSPLHF. The CDR3 DNA sequence: TGTGCCAGTACCCCGGGGGGCTCCTATAATTCACCCCTCCACTTT. This chain uses TRBV19 with TRBJ1-6; D possibly corresponds to TRBD1 (5 bases). Germline loops: CDR1 LNHDA, CDR2 SQIVND (reference sequence). The CDR3 length is 15 residues. The germline V and J ends were trimmed by 7 bases and 0 bases, with 10 bases remaining between them.

The chain links TRBV2 to TRBJ2-1; TRBD1 matches 9 bases. Trimming took 6 bases from V and 4 from J; bases not matched to a gene: 4. Germline CDR1 SNHLY, CDR2 FYNNEI. This CDR3 region has 14 residues. The CDR3 spells CASRVGTGYNEQFF. The CDR3 nucleotides are TGTGCCAGCAGGGTCGGGACAGGGTACAATGAGCAGTTCTTC.

This clone was observed a handful of times. The chain links TRBV28 to TRBJ2-1, with D tentatively TRBD2 (6 bases). Per the germline V gene, CDR1 is MDHEN and CDR2 is SYDVKM. The CDR3 consists of 15 residues. V gave up 2 bases and J gave up 2 bases, with 10 bases separating them. The CDR3 DNA sequence: TGTGCCAGCAGTTTACTCCCTAGCGCCTACAATGAGCAGTTCTTC. It codes for CASSLLPSAYNEQFF.

This clone has more than one count but fewer than ten. The chain couples TRBV15 to TRBJ2-2; 9 nucleotides match TRBD1. V gave up 1 base and J gave up 5 bases; unmatched junction bases: 5. Per germline, CDR1 LNHNV and CDR2 YYDKDF (reference sequence). This CDR3 spans 16 amino acids. In nucleotides, the CDR3 is TGTGCCACCAGCAGAGGCGGGACAGGGTTGACCGGGGAGCTGTTTTTT. Its protein product is CATSRGGTGLTGELFF.

This chain uses TRBV5-1 with TRBJ2-3, with D possibly matching TRBD2 (6 bases). CDR3 size: 14 residues. V was cut by 2 bases and J by 4 bases, with 11 bases left in between. Germline CDR1 is SGHRS and CDR2 is YFSETQ. Written as DNA, the CDR3 is TGCGCCAGCAGCTTACCGTCGGGGGCAGATACGCAGTATTTT. This codes for CASSLPSGADTQYF.

The genes are TRBV5-4 and TRBJ1-2; 8 positions match TRBD1. The V segment lost 7 bases and the J segment 8 bases; nucleotides outside the gene matches: 10. CDR1 is SGHNT, CDR2 YYREEE, per germline (reference sequence). The CDR3 sequence is 13 residues long. In DNA, the CDR3 is TGTGCCAGCTCCCCGGACAGGGATGAGGGCTACACCTTC. Translating it yields CASSPDRDEGYTF.

This clone was recorded only once. The rearrangement links TRBV7-9 to TRBJ1-2; D is ambiguous. This CDR3 has 12 residues. V was pared by 5 bases and J by 4 bases, with 8 bases between. Germline V gene sequence: CDR1 SEHNR, CDR2 FQNEAQ (reference sequence). The CDR3 is CASSRLGYGYTF. CDR3 DNA: TGTGCCAGCAGCCGTCTCGGCTATGGCTACACCTTC.

This clone was found once. The genes are TRBV11-2 and TRBJ2-7; 8 bases align to TRBD1. The junction had 8 bases not matched to a gene; V was cut back by 5 bases and J by 2 bases. This CDR3 has 15 amino acids. Germline V CDR1 and CDR2: SGHAT, FQNNGV. DNA of the CDR3: TGTGCCAGCAGCAGAGAGGACAGGGTCGCCTACGAGCAGTACTTC. This codes for CASSREDRVAYEQYF.

The J gene is TRBJ2-1, the V gene TRBV5-4, with D possibly being TRBD1 (5 bases). The CDR3 totals 14 residues. The germline CDR1 and CDR2 sequences are SGHNT and YYREEE (reference sequence). Trimming removed 4 bases at V and 1 base at J, with 9 bases between. The CDR3 sequence is CASSTQGSYNEQFF. DNA of the CDR3: TGTGCCAGCAGCACCCAGGGATCCTACAATGAGCAGTTCTTC.